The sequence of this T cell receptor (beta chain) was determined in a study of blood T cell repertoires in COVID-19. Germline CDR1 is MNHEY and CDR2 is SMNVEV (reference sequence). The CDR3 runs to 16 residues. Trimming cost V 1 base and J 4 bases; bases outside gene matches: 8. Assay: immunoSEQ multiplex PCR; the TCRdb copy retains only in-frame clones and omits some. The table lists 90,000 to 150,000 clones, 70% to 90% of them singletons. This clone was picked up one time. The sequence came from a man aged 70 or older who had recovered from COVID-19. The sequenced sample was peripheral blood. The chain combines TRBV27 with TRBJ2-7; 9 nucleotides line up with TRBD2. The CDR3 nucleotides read TGTGCCAGCAGTTTATTCTCGGGACTAGCAGCTTACGAGCAGTACTTC. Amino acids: CASSLFSGLAAYEQYF.